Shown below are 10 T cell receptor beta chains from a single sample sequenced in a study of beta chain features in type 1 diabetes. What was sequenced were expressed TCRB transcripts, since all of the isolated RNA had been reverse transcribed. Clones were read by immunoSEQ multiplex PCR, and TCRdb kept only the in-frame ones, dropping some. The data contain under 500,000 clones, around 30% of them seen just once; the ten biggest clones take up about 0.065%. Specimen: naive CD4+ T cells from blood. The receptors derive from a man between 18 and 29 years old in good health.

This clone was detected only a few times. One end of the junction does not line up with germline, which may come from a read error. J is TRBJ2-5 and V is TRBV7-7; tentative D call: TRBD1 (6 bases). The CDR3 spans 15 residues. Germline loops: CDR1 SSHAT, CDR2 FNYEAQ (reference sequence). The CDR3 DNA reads TGTGCTAGCAGCGGAACAGGGATTCAGGGAGAGACCCAGTACTTC. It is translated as CASSGTGIQGETQYF. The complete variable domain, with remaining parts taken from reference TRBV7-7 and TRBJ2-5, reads GAGVSQSPRYKVTKRGQDVTLRCDPISSHATLYWYQQALGQGPEFLTYFNYEAQPDKSGLPSDRFSAERPEGSISTLTIQRTEQRDSAMYRCASSGTGIQGETQYFGPGTRLLVL.

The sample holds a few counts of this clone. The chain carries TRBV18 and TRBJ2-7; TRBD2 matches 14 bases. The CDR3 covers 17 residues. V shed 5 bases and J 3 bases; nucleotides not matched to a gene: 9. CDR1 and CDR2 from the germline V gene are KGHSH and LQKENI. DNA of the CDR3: TGTGCCAGCTCATCGGGACTAGCGGGAGAGTCCATCTACGAGCAGTACTTC. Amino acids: CASSSGLAGESIYEQYF.

CDR3 sequence: CASSSRTSGSYFYEQYF. The CDR3 DNA reads TGTGCCAGCAGCTCTAGGACTAGCGGGAGTTATTTCTACGAGCAGTACTTC. This rearrangement joins TRBV27 to TRBJ2-7, with 13 bases lining up with TRBD2. V lost 6 bases to trimming and J lost 3 bases; unmatched junction nucleotides: 11. This CDR3 region has 17 residues. Germline CDR1 is MNHEY and CDR2 is SMNVEV (reference sequence).

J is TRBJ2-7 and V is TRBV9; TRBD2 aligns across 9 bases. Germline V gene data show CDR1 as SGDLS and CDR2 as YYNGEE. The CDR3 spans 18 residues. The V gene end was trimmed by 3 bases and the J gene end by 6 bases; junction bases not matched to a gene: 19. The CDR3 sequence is CASSEGAGGQYILSEQYF. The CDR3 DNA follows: TGTGCCAGCAGCGAAGGAGCGGGAGGTCAATACATCCTCTCCGAGCAGTACTTC.

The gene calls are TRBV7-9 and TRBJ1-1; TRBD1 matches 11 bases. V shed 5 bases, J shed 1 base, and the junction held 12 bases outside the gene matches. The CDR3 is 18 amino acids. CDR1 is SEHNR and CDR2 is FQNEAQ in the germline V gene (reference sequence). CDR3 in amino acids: CASSPGDRGFPWNTEAFF. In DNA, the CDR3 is TGTGCCAGCAGCCCTGGGGACAGGGGGTTCCCATGGAACACTGAAGCTTTCTTT.

For the CDR3, the DNA is TGCGCCAGCAGCATGGGACAGGGGGCCTACGAGCAGTACTTC. It codes for CASSMGQGAYEQYF. The gene calls are TRBV5-1 and TRBJ2-7; TRBD1 aligns across 11 bases. The CDR3 has 14 residues. CDR1 and CDR2 (germline): SGHRS, YFSETQ. After removal of 4 bases from V and 2 bases from J, the junction contained 2 bases not matched to a gene.

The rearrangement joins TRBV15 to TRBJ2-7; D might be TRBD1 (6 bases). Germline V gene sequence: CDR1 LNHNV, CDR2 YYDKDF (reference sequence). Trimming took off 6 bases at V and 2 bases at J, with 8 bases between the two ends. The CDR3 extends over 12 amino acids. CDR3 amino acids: CATRGTTYEQYF. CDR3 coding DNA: TGTGCCACCAGAGGGACAACCTACGAGCAGTACTTC.

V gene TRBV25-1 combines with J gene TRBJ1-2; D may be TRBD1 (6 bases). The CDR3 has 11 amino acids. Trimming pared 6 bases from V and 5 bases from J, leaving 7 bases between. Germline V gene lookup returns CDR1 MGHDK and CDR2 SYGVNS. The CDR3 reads CASSGTYGYTF. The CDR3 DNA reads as TGTGCCAGCAGCGGGACATATGGCTACACCTTC.

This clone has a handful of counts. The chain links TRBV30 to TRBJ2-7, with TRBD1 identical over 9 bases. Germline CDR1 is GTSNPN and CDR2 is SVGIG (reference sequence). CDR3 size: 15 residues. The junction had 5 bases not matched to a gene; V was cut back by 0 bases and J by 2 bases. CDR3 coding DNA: TGTGCCTGGAGTGTAGGGACAGGGAAGCCCTACGAGCAGTACTTC. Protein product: CAWSVGTGKPYEQYF.

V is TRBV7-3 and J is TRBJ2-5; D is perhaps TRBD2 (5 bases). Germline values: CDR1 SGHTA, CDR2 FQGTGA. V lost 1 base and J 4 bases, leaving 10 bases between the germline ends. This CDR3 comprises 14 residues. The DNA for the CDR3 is TGTGCCAGCAGCTTAAGTGCTAGCCCAGAGACCCAGTACTTC. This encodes CASSLSASPETQYF.